The 8 T cell receptor beta chains given below trace back to one sample, sequenced in a study of read filtering for tumor transcriptome and immune sequencing. Molecular barcoded adaptors covering alpha/delta and beta/gamma chains were used on 400 ng RNA. Each CDR3 protein gets one entry after TCRdb re-called the reads with MiXCR. Here the sample spans 85,000 or so distinct CDR3 sequences, 10% to 15% being singletons. Sequencing was done on a sample of a population of CD138-negative cells sorted from bone marrow. Receptors originate from a donor older than 35 with multiple myeloma.

This clonotype has at least ten counts. The chain links TRBV24-1 to TRBJ2-2, with 8 bases aligning to TRBD1. CDR3 size: 18 residues. With 4 bases clipped from V and 6 bases from J, the junction kept 15 bases outside the gene matches. Germline CDR1 and CDR2: KGHDR and SFDVKD. Here the CDR3 reads CATSEGGQGQVKAGELFF. The CDR3 bases are TGTGCCACCAGTGAGGGCGGACAGGGCCAGGTGAAAGCCGGGGAGCTGTTTTTT.

This clonotype was observed a handful of times. The chain is built from TRBV7-8 and TRBJ1-6; a weak D match, TRBD1 (6 bases). CDR3 length: 15 residues. V was clipped by 0 bases and J by 9 bases, with 12 bases between them. The V gene's germline CDR1 is SGHVS and CDR2 FQNEAQ. In DNA form, the CDR3 reads TGTGCCAGCAGCTTAGCCAGGGGTGCCGGTTCACCCCTCCACTTT. This translates into CASSLARGAGSPLHF.

This clonotype has ten or more counts. The chain combines TRBV5-5 with TRBJ1-6; D not resolved. V lost 3 bases to trimming and J lost 2 bases, with 6 bases between them. The CDR3 spans 14 residues. CDR1 SGHKS and CDR2 YYEKEE come from the germline V gene (reference sequence). The CDR3 is CASSSDTYNSPLHF. Here the CDR3 DNA reads TGTGCCAGCAGCTCAGACACCTATAATTCACCCCTCCACTTT.

This clonotype was found many times. The genes are TRBV11-2 and TRBJ2-3; 10 bases fit TRBD1. CDR1 is SGHAT and CDR2 is FQNNGV in the germline V gene. CDR3 length: 15 residues. V lost 5 bases and J lost 4; bases outside the gene matches: 6. The CDR3 loop is CASSQDRGHADTQYF. The CDR3 DNA reads as TGTGCCAGCAGCCAAGACAGGGGGCACGCAGATACGCAGTATTTT.

This clonotype was counted a few times. The chain links TRBV5-5 to TRBJ2-5; D might be TRBD1 (6 bases). The CDR3 totals 15 residues. V was shortened by 1 base and J by 5 bases, with 15 bases between the two germline ends. Germline CDR1 reads SGHKS; CDR2 reads YYEKEE (reference sequence). The CDR3 nucleotides read TGTGCCAGCAGCTTGATGGGACAAAAGAGGGAGACCCAGTACTTC. This translates into CASSLMGQKRETQYF.

This clonotype was observed many times. The rearrangement links TRBV11-3 to TRBJ1-1, with a possible D match to TRBD1 (6 bases). CDR1 and CDR2 from the germline V gene are SGHNT and YENEEA. Trimming pared 4 bases from V and 8 bases from J, leaving 14 bases between. CDR3 length equals 13 residues. CDR3 sequence: CASSSTGFGEAFF. In DNA form, the CDR3 reads TGTGCCAGCAGCTCCACAGGGTTCGGCGAAGCTTTCTTT.

In its sample, this clonotype was seen a few times. A read error may produce the germline difference seen at one junction end. The genes are TRBV6-2 or TRBV6-3 and TRBJ1-5; D is ambiguous. CDR1 is MNHEY and CDR2 is SVGEGT in the germline V gene. CDR3 length: 15 amino acids. For the CDR3, the DNA is TGTGCCAGCAGTTACTGGGGAGCCGCCGGGCAGCTCCAGCATTTT. Its protein product is CASSYWGAAGQLQHF.

This clonotype was seen repeatedly, ten times or more. The CDR3 spells CASSLLGDRNTEAFF. CDR3 DNA sequence: TGTGCCAGCAGCTTACTAGGGGACAGGAACACTGAAGCTTTCTTT. The chain has TRBV7-8 and TRBJ1-1; 7 bases match TRBD1. V trimming: 2 bases; J trimming: 1 base; junction bases outside the gene matches: 4. The CDR3 has 15 amino acids. Germline CDR1 and CDR2: SGHVS and FQNEAQ.